This TCR beta chain emerged from a study of blood T cell repertoires in COVID-19. Study as a whole: The United States, Italy and Spain provided the acute and convalescent COVID-19 samples. Sample material is recorded as cDNA or gDNA derived from T cells, B-cell-depleted T cells, or PBMCs.

Patients in Seattle were enrolled during active infection, then followed longitudinally. The CDR3 spans 17 residues. Trimming took off 0 bases at V and 2 bases at J, with 17 bases between the two ends. Germline loops: CDR1 SGHNT, CDR2 YYREEE (reference sequence). Per the original data handling: Scientists estimated how many nucleated cells there were by amplifying reference gene primers. Clones were read by immunoSEQ multiplex PCR, and TCRdb kept only the in-frame ones, dropping some. The D gene and trimming were derived from the DNA, and the V and J assignments and clone size from that table. The sample has 150,000 or so clones; around 92% are singletons.

The V gene is TRBV5-4, the J gene TRBJ1-2; D is perhaps TRBD1 (5 bases). This clonotype was sampled from a man aged 25 to 40 with COVID-19, enrolled during active disease. Sample: peripheral blood. The CDR3 DNA is TGTGCCAGCAGCTTGGTCGGTCGAACAGGTGCCAACTATGGCTACACCTTC. Encoded protein: CASSLVGRTGANYGYTF.